The 22 T cell receptor beta chains reported below all come from one sample, sequenced in a study of T cells after yellow fever vaccination. One entry per CDR3 protein results from TCRdb running MiXCR on the 5' RACE reads. The sample holds over 250,000 distinct CDR3 sequences; around 4.9% are singletons and the top ten take 3% to 4%. The sequencing here drew on CD4+ T cells sorted from PBMCs, taken on the day of the yellow fever booster vaccination. All receptors come from a man aged 18 to 29 who received the YFV17D yellow fever vaccine.

This clonotype has a count of ten or more. The chain employs TRBV18 and TRBJ1-5; D is possibly TRBD1 (5 bases). Germline V lookup: CDR1 KGHSH, CDR2 LQKENI. V lost 2 bases to trimming and J lost 2 bases, with 10 bases between them. There are 15 residues in the CDR3. The CDR3 region has the DNA TGTGCCAGCTCACCAGGGGCCGGGCGCAATCAGCCCCAGCATTTT. It yields the protein CASSPGAGRNQPQHF. Full variable domain (remainder filled in from reference TRBV18 and TRBJ1-5): NAGVMQNPRHLVRRRGQEARLRCSPMKGHSHVYWYRQLPEEGLKFMVYLQKENIIDESGMPKERFSAEFPKEGPSILRIQQVVRGDSAAYFCASSPGAGRNQPQHFGDGTRLSIL.

This rearrangement joins TRBV5-1 to TRBJ2-1, with 9 bases that match TRBD1. The junction had 5 bases not matched to a gene; V was cut back by 4 bases and J by 0 bases. CDR3 size: 16 residues. The germline V gene has CDR1 SGHRS and CDR2 YFSETQ. The CDR3, as DNA: TGCGCCAGCAGCGTCTTACAGGGGGCCTCCTACAATGAGCAGTTCTTC. This gives the protein CASSVLQGASYNEQFF.

This clonotype showed up just a few times. The rearrangement links TRBV5-1 to TRBJ1-1; unclear D gene. Germline V gene sequence: CDR1 SGHRS, CDR2 YFSETQ. Between the trimmed V and J ends, which lost 2 bases and 3 bases, there was a span of 8 bases. This CDR3 is 13 amino acids long. CDR3 sequence reads: CASSFSTDTEAFF. CDR3 nucleotides: TGCGCCAGCAGCTTTTCAACGGACACTGAAGCTTTCTTT.

This clonotype was recorded many times. The chain recombines TRBV10-2 with TRBJ2-2; 8 bases map to TRBD2. V shed 4 bases, J shed 4 bases, and the junction held 5 bases outside the gene matches. Germline CDR1 is WSHSY and CDR2 is SAAADI. The CDR3 spans 15 residues. The CDR3 is CASSGLAGATGELFF. The CDR3 DNA is TGCGCCAGCAGTGGTCTAGCGGGTGCCACCGGGGAGCTGTTTTTT.

This clonotype was seen ten or more times. This chain uses TRBV11-1 with TRBJ2-4, with TRBD2 matching 8 bases. The germline V gene has CDR1 SGHAT and CDR2 FQDESV (reference sequence). The V segment lost 3 bases and the J segment 4 bases; nucleotides outside the gene matches: 5. The CDR3 is made up of 15 amino acids. Written as DNA, the CDR3 is TGTGCCAGCAGCTTCCCCTTAGCGGGGAAAAACATTCAGTACTTC. This translates into CASSFPLAGKNIQYF.

This clonotype was seen ten or more times. This rearrangement joins TRBV24-1 to TRBJ2-3; 8 bases map to TRBD2. From germline, CDR1 is KGHDR and CDR2 SFDVKD. The CDR3 totals 15 residues. J gave up 3 bases and V 2 bases, and 3 bases lay outside the gene matches. CDR3 amino acids: CATSDSAGGTDTQYF. The CDR3 DNA reads as TGTGCCACCAGTGATTCCGCGGGGGGTACAGATACGCAGTATTTT.

The genes are TRBV7-2 and TRBJ2-4, with D maybe TRBD2 (7 bases). With 5 bases removed from V and 13 bases from J, the gap between germline ends came to 24 bases. This CDR3 contains 15 residues. CDR1 and CDR2 (germline): SGHTA, FQGNSA. CDR3 in DNA: TGTGCCAGCAGCCCAGCGGCGGGGGCGTCGAATTCCCAGTACTTC. Protein product: CASSPAAGASNSQYF.

The genes are TRBV7-3 and TRBJ1-1, with 7 nucleotides matching TRBD1. This CDR3 contains 13 residues. The J segment lost 2 bases and the V segment lost 8 bases, leaving 5 bases of the junction unmatched. The germline V gene has CDR1 SGHTA and CDR2 FQGTGA. CDR3 sequence (DNA): TGTGCCAGCCAAGGACAGGCTAACACTGAAGCTTTCTTT. As protein: CASQGQANTEAFF.

This clonotype came up a few times. V and J are TRBV6-2 or TRBV6-3 and TRBJ2-7; tentative D call: TRBD2 (6 bases). Trimming shortened V by 0 bases and J by 3 bases, and 21 bases separated the two germline ends. This CDR3 region has 18 residues. Germline V gene lookup returns CDR1 MNHEY and CDR2 SVGEGT. The DNA for the CDR3 is TGTGCCAGCAGTTACTCGGCGGGGCCCCAGCGGTTTAGCTACGAGCAGTACTTC. It yields the protein CASSYSAGPQRFSYEQYF.

This clonotype was seen more than once but under ten times. The rearrangement links TRBV6-2 or TRBV6-3 to TRBJ2-5; TRBD1 agrees at 8 bases. CDR3 length: 14 residues. Germline lookup yields CDR1 MNHEY and CDR2 SVGEGT. After removal of 5 bases from V and 4 bases from J, the junction contained 6 bases not matched to a gene. CDR3 sequence (DNA): TGTGCCAGCAGTGGACAGGGCGATAGAGAGACCCAGTACTTC. The encoded protein is CASSGQGDRETQYF.

The chain employs TRBV12-3 or TRBV12-4 and TRBJ2-7; 8 bases match TRBD1. There are 13 residues in the CDR3. J lost 3 bases, V lost 6 bases, and 4 bases had no gene match. CDR3 sequence (DNA): TGTGCCAGCAGGACTACAGGGGGCTACGAGCAGTACTTC. Protein sequence: CASRTTGGYEQYF.

This clonotype was seen a handful of times. V gene TRBV9 combines with J gene TRBJ2-7; TRBD2 matches 9 bases. CDR3 length equals 15 residues. J was trimmed by 5 bases and V by 2 bases; bases with no gene match: 8. CDR1 is SGDLS, CDR2 YYNGEE, per germline. Written as DNA, the CDR3 is TGTGCCAGCAGCGTTCGGGCGGGGGGGCCCCACGAGCAGTACTTC. As protein: CASSVRAGGPHEQYF.

This clonotype was seen more than once but under ten times. The chain combines TRBV3-1 with TRBJ1-2; possibly TRBD1 for D (5 bases). The germline V gene has CDR1 LGHDT and CDR2 YNNKEL (reference sequence). The CDR3 runs to 15 residues. V was clipped by 4 bases and J by 4 bases, with 16 bases between them. Here the CDR3 DNA reads TGTGCCAGCAGCCCCCGATTGGGGGACCTCTATGGCTACACCTTC. Protein: CASSPRLGDLYGYTF. Variable domain in full (rest from reference TRBV3-1 and TRBJ1-2): DTAVSQTPKYLVTQMGNDKSIKCEQNLGHDTMYWYKQDSKKFLKIMFSYNNKELIINETVPNRFSPKSPDKAHLNLHINSLELGDSAVYFCASSPRLGDLYGYTFGSGTRLTVV.

The chain recombines TRBV9 with TRBJ2-7, with D tentatively TRBD1 (7 bases). Germline values: CDR1 SGDLS, CDR2 YYNGEE. The ends were cut back, 7 bases at V and 4 bases at J, with 12 bases in the middle. The CDR3 contains 12 residues. The chain's CDR3 is CASGGGWYEQYF. The CDR3 DNA reads TGTGCCAGCGGAGGGGGCTGGTACGAGCAGTACTTC.

This rearrangement joins TRBV10-1 to TRBJ2-1; tentatively, D is TRBD1 (5 bases). Germline V lookup: CDR1 WNHNN, CDR2 SYGVQD (reference sequence). The length of the CDR3 is 14 residues. The V end lost 6 bases, the J end lost 8 bases, and 17 bases lay between the germline ends. The CDR3 region is CASRQTQGSDEQFF. In DNA form, the CDR3 reads TGCGCCAGCAGACAAACCCAGGGAAGCGATGAGCAGTTCTTC.

This clonotype was seen at least ten times. The V call is TRBV6-6, the J call TRBJ2-1, with 9 positions matching TRBD1. Germline assignment: CDR1 MNHNY and CDR2 SVGAGI (reference sequence). The CDR3 runs 15 residues. With 2 bases clipped from V and 8 bases from J, the junction kept 7 bases outside the gene matches. The chain's CDR3 is CASSYTGGANHEQFF. In DNA, the CDR3 is TGTGCCAGCAGTTACACAGGGGGCGCTAACCATGAGCAGTTCTTC.

This clonotype was seen at least ten times. DNA for the CDR3: TGCAGTGCTTACGTGACAGTTCAAGAGACCCAGTACTTC. The encoded protein is CSAYVTVQETQYF. This rearrangement joins TRBV20-1 to TRBJ2-5; D possibly corresponds to TRBD1 (5 bases). CDR3 length: 13 amino acids. The germline V gene has CDR1 DFQATT and CDR2 SNEGSKA (reference sequence). V dropped 5 bases and J dropped 2 bases, with 12 bases sitting between them.

This clonotype came up a few times. CDR3 residues: CASSVSWTSGPEQYF. The CDR3 nucleotides are TGTGCCAGCAGCGTTAGCTGGACTAGCGGCCCCGAGCAGTACTTC. The V call is TRBV7-2, the J call TRBJ2-7, with 10 bases fitting TRBD2. The V gene end was trimmed by 5 bases and the J gene end by 6 bases; junction bases not matched to a gene: 10. CDR1 and CDR2 from the germline V gene are SGHTA and FQGNSA. The CDR3 runs 15 residues.

This clonotype has at least ten counts. The chain recombines TRBV2 with TRBJ2-4; maybe TRBD2 (5 bases). Germline lookup yields CDR1 SNHLY and CDR2 FYNNEI. The CDR3 extends over 13 amino acids. The V end was cut by 11 bases, the J end by 1 base, with 12 bases between. In nucleotides, the CDR3 is TGTGCCGGGGAGAGGCTCGCCAAAAACATTCAGTACTTC. Translating gives CAGERLAKNIQYF.

This clonotype was detected ten times or more. The rearrangement joins TRBV20-1 to TRBJ1-1; D gene uncertain. The CDR3 has 13 amino acids. Looked up from germline, CDR1 is DFQATT and CDR2 is SNEGSKA (reference sequence). Trimming removed 5 bases at V and 6 bases at J, with 16 bases between. CDR3 loop: CSAPPAGYAEAFF. CDR3 nucleotide sequence: TGCAGTGCTCCACCTGCGGGGTACGCTGAAGCTTTCTTT.

This clonotype was detected only a few times. J is TRBJ1-3 and V is TRBV7-9; D unresolved. In germline, CDR1 is SEHNR, CDR2 FQNEAQ (reference sequence). This CDR3 region has 15 residues. With 5 bases removed from V and 4 bases from J, the gap between germline ends came to 15 bases. The CDR3 DNA sequence: TGTGCCAGCAGCCCGCGGCGGGAGGGAGGAAACACCATATATTTT. This gives the protein CASSPRREGGNTIYF. The whole variable domain, filled in from reference TRBV7-9 and TRBJ1-3, reads DTGVSQNPRHKITKRGQNVTFRCDPISEHNRLYWYRQTLGQGPEFLTYFQNEAQLEKSRLLSDRFSAERPKGSFSTLEIQRTEQGDSAMYLCASSPRREGGNTIYFGEGSWLTVV.

This clonotype was recorded many times. The chain couples TRBV7-2 to TRBJ2-7; weak D call: TRBD1 (5 bases). The CDR3 runs 15 residues. Trimming pared 1 base from V and 5 bases from J, leaving 15 bases between. From germline, CDR1 is SGHTA and CDR2 FQGNSA. CDR3 amino acids: CASSLGPGHPDEQYV. The CDR3, as DNA: TGTGCCAGCAGCTTAGGGCCAGGGCATCCAGACGAGCAGTACGTC.